This T cell receptor (beta chain) was obtained from a study of regulatory T cells in long-lasting Graves disease (dated by TCRdb to the early 2020s). About the study as a whole: Newly diagnosed Graves' disease patients had taken antithyroid drugs for less than 3 months. Peripheral blood TCR sequencing and RNA sequencing compared persistent Graves' disease patients with newly diagnosed Graves' disease patients. The study was registered as a clinical trial and conducted in China. A total of roughly 35 samples underwent TCR sequencing, from roughly 13 patients with persistent Graves' disease and roughly 20 patients with newly diagnosed Graves' disease. Broad study findings and their caveats: The authors acknowledged the small sample size as a limitation that may reduce accuracy. Because the primary lesion, thyroid tissue, could not be accessed, the study looked at peripheral blood alone. Persistent Graves' disease patients showed lower TCR Shannon entropy and fewer highly expanded clones than newly diagnosed patients, suggesting clonal expansion. Only the TCR beta chain was sequenced and analyzed. More public clonotypes were shared among persistent patients (over 2,500) than among newly diagnosed patients (966).

The library was built by means of multiplex PCR. Sequenced on an Illumina HiSeq 4000. iRepertoire HTBI primers and Arm-PCR amplification of CDR3 regions were used to construct TCR beta libraries. Before sequencing, the PCR products went through gel purification. On the study's bioinformatics: Gene usage analysis of CDR3 amino acid clonotypes used the approximately 56 TRBV and around 13 TRBJ segments found across samples. Filtered high-quality paired reads were merged into contigs using COPE and FqMerger. BLAST was used to align contigs to IMGT TRBV, TRBD and TRBJ reference genes, and CDR3 was defined according to IMGT. Any clonotype with a frequency above 0.1% was classified as a highly expanded clone. Repertoire diversity was measured by Shannon entropy, and V-J evenness by the Gini coefficient. A clonotype was considered public if more than one individual shared it. TCRdb reworked the public reads: Q25 trimming with fastp, MiXCR clone assembly, productive beta chains retained. A single entry per CDR3 protein holds the most common genes and DNA from its merged rows. TCRdb assigned the V and J calls; the authors' analysis was not used. The sample has about 540,000 distinct CDR3 sequences on record, roughly 14% of them singletons. The ten biggest clones cover 10% of the sample.

This specimen's time point label, per the study, means: newly diagnosed GD, antithyroid drugs for less than 3 months. For both TCR sequencing and RNA sequencing, RNA was extracted from PBMCs using TRIzol. The diagnosis of Graves' disease was made according to American Thyroid Association guidelines. The patients came from an endocrinology department in Xi'an, China. Each patient gave about 10 milliliters of peripheral blood, collected in an EDTA anticoagulant tube. PBMCs were isolated by Ficoll Paque Plus density gradient separation without further T cell sorting. An Agilent 2100 Bioanalyzer and agarose gel were used to check RNA quality, while a NanoDrop 2000 measured RNA concentration. Note on this clonotype: Its cognate antigen has yet to be identified. Base qualities are not provided; no much larger clone lies one nucleotide away.

These same records also appear under a second study, on T cells in Graves' hyperthyroidism and ophthalmopathy. From the second report: Graves' hyperthyroidism was defined as stable when no progression to ophthalmopathy occurred over 18 months of follow-up. Hyperthyroidism patients were newly diagnosed, had a disease duration of under 2 months, and were aged 18 to 65 years. Patients with uncontrolled infections, other autoimmune diseases, pregnancy or lactation were excluded. Clinical symptoms, serum thyroxine and TRAb, thyroid ultrasound, and orbital computed tomography formed the basis for the diagnoses. A first-round RT-PCR of the TCR CDR3 used the HTBI primer set with the Qiagen OneStep RT-PCR kit. Most expanded thyroid clonotypes (frequency above 0.001) were also detected in blood, suggesting blood repertoires may reflect thyroid immune responses. A 13 V-J signature model separated ophthalmopathy from stable hyperthyroidism, with approximately 86% sensitivity and roughly 84% specificity in cross-validation and 80%/75% in testing. In validation, progression to ophthalmopathy was predicted by the model with about 70% sensitivity and around 76% specificity, a median of roughly 6.4 months before onset. To identify distinguishing TCR V-J signatures, a discovery cohort of 90 to 100 patients was used, comprising 43 with Graves' ophthalmopathy and around 60 with stable Graves' hyperthyroidism. Whether ophthalmopathy could be predicted prospectively was tested in an independent validation cohort made up of approximately 19 hyperthyroidism patients plus 17 patients who later progressed to ophthalmopathy. The approximately 90 discovery patients were divided at random into training and test sets in a 7:3 ratio. In addition, the study compared T-cell repertoires in thyroid tissue and in blood from roughly six Graves' hyperthyroidism patients. Following sampling, methimazole starting at 30 mg daily was given to hyperthyroidism patients, and high-dose intravenous methylprednisolone was given to ophthalmopathy patients. Libraries were constructed in a second round of multiplex PCR, after which size selection and purification were carried out. Libraries were sequenced paired-end with 100 bp reads on an Illumina HiSeq2000. SOAPnuke was used to process the raw data, with reads discarded if the reads contained adapters or uncalled bases, had a mean Phred below 15, or lacked an exact constant-primer or identifier match. COPE v1.2.5 was used to merge high-quality paired reads, and clonotypes were defined as unique nucleotide sequences. MiTCR v1.1 was used to align the clonotypes against IMGT TRBV, TRBD and TRBJ reference segments. Only V-J combinations with frequency above 0.0001, covering 98% to 99.2% of repertoires, were analysed. A TCS score was defined as the ratio of F50 (clonal expansion) to E x V (chaos), with BLOSUM62-based TCRdist applied between CDR3 peptides within each V-J. Welch's t-statistics and random forest reduced approximately 520 V-J features to about 13, which were used in a naive Bayes classifier (R e1071). Sample size was not statistically predetermined, and blinding of investigators to group allocation was not performed. The paper reports TCR Vbeta CDR3 sequencing of some 140 peripheral blood samples: 43 ophthalmopathy, fewer than 85 hyperthyroidism and roughly 17 progressor patients.

Here the sequenced sample was peripheral blood mononuclear cells (PBMCs), taken at new diagnosis, from a patient treated with antithyroid drugs. The sequence was collected from a man younger than 40 with Graves disease. Donor details come from another sample of the same person, matched by shared clones.

DNA sequence: TGCAGCGCCACCCCCTCTAGCGGGATTGGCACAGATACGCAGTATTTT. Its coded protein is CSATPSSGIGTDTQYF. This chain is built from TRBV29-1 and TRBJ2-3; 9 middle bases align to TRBD2. Compared with germline, V lacks 7 bases and J lacks 1 base; bases without a gene match: 12. The CDR3 has 16 amino acids, counting the end cysteine and phenylalanine. Only the CDR3 part of the read is kept: 48 bases, read in frame from the first base. CDR1 and CDR2 are drawn from the germline V gene: SQVTM, ANQGSEA.